The source of this T cell receptor beta chain is a study of immune characterization of retroperitoneal liposarcoma. By sample share, this clonotype is medium-sized. TCRdb reanalysed the PCR reads using MiXCR and keeps one entry per CDR3 protein. The repertoire holds roughly 10,000 distinct CDR3 sequences, with 25% to 35% as singletons. CDR3 length: 11 residues. The specimen was tumor tissue. The V and J genes are TRBV12-3 or TRBV12-4 and TRBJ2-1; no firm D call. With the DNA end fitting TRBJ2-7 better, the J assignment may be wrong. The sequence derives from a female donor with retroperitoneal liposarcoma. In DNA form, the CDR3 reads TGTGCCAGCAGTTTCCACTACGAGCAGTACTTC. Encoded protein: CASSFHYEQYF.